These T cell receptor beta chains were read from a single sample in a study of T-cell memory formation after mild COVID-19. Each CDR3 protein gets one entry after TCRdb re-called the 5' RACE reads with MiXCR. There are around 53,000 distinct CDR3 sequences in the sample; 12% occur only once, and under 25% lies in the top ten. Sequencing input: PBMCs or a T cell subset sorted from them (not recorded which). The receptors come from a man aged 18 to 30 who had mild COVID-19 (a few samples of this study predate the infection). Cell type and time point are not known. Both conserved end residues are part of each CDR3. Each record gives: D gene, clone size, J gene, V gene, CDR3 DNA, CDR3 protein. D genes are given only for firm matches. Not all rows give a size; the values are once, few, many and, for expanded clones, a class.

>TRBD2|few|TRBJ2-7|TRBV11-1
TGTGCCAGCAGCTTTAGCGGGGGGCAATACGAGCAGTACTTC
CASSFSGGQYEQYF
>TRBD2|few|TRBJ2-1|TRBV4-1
TGCGCCAGCAGCCACCAGACTAGCGGGGAGGGGGATGAGCAGTTCTTC
CASSHQTSGEGDEQFF
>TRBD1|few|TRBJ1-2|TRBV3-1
TGTGCCAGCAGCCCCCTAACCGGGACAGCTAACTATGGCTACACCTTC
CASSPLTGTANYGYTF
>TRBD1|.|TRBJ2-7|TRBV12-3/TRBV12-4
TGTGCCAGCAGCTGGGACAGCTCCTACGAGCAGTACTTC
CASSWDSSYEQYF
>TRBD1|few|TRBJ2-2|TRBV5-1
TGCGCCAGCAGCGTAGGACAGGGGACCGGGGAGCTGTTTTTT
CASSVGQGTGELFF
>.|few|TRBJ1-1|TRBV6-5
TGTGCCAGCAGTCGACAGATGAACACTGAAGCTTTCTTT
CASSRQMNTEAFF
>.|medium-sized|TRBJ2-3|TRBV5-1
TGTGCCAGTAGTCTATCAACAGATACGCAGTATTTT
CASSLSTDTQYF
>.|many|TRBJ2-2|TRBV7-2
TGTGCCAGCAGCTCCCCCCGACAGCGGACCGGGGAGCTGTTTTTT
CASSSPRQRTGELFF
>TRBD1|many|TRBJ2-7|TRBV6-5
TGTGCCAGCAGACGACAGGGGGCTAACGAGCAGTACTTC
CASRRQGANEQYF
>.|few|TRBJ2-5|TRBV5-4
TGTGCCAGCAGCGGCCCACAGGGCCCCCAAGAGACCCAGTACTTC
CASSGPQGPQETQYF
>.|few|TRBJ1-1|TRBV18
TGTGCCAGCTCACCACCGGGGCAGGGAGAAGCTTTCTTT
CASSPPGQGEAFF
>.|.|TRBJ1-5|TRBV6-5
TGTGCCAGCAGTTATGGCGGGGATGGCCAGCCCCAGCATTTT
CASSYGGDGQPQHF
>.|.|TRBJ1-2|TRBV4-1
TGCGCCAGCAGCCAAGATGGGGGGCGCGGGATGACTAACTATGGCTACACCTTC
CASSQDGGRGMTNYGYTF
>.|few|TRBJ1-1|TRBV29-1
TGCAGCGTTGACCGGCACTCCCCTGAAGCTTTCTTT
CSVDRHSPEAFF
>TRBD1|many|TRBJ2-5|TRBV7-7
TGTGCCAGCAGCTTGTTCGCCCCCGGGACAGGGGATGGAGAGACCCAGTACTTC
CASSLFAPGTGDGETQYF
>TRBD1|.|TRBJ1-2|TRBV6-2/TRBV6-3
TGTGCCAGCACTCCGGCCGGGACAGGGTACGGCTACACCTTC
CASTPAGTGYGYTF
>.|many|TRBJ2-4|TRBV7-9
TGTGCCAGCAGCTTACGGGGGCCCCAAAACATTCAGTACTTC
CASSLRGPQNIQYF
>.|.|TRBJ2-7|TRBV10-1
TGCGCCAGCAGTGATCCTGGCAAACCCTACGAGCAGTACTTC
CASSDPGKPYEQYF
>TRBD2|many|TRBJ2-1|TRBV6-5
TGTGCCAGCAGTTACGCCCACGGGGGGGTCGATGAGCAGTTCTTC
CASSYAHGGVDEQFF
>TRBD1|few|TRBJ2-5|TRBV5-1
TGCGCCAGCAGCTTCGGGACAGCGGAGACCCAGTACTTC
CASSFGTAETQYF
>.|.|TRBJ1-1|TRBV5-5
TGTGCCAGCAGCTTTAGTGATCTGGAGGGGAAAGCTTTCTTT
CASSFSDLEGKAFF
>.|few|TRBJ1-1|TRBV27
TGTGCCAGCAGTCGTCGGACGGGGAACACTGAAGCTTTCTTT
CASSRRTGNTEAFF
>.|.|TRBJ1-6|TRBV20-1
TGCAGTGCTAGACTTATGAGGCGGGCTAATTCACCCCTCCACTTT
CSARLMRRANSPLHF